The 18 T cell receptor beta chains below come from one sample, sequenced in a study of cytomegalovirus exposure and HLA in healthy donors (dated by TCRdb to 2016 to 2017). The method was the immunoSEQ multiplex PCR assay. The multiplex PCR relied on a mix of 60 forward primers for TCR Vbeta segments and 13 reverse primers for TCR Jbeta segments. TCRdb's version of the immuneACCESS table is confined to in-frame rearrangements and falls short of the full clone set. An unresolved V gene accounts for under half of the shortfall where checked; the remainder is of unknown origin. Counted in this sample were 130,000 to 150,000 clones; around four fifths of them appeared once. 2% to 2.5% of the sample lies in the top ten. Sequencing was performed on PBMCs. The receptors stem from a boy aged 2 to 10 in good health and CMV-seronegative.

The chain joins TRBV5-3 to TRBJ2-5; 7 bases align to TRBD2. The J call is uncertain, as TRBJ2-7 better fits the DNA end. TRBV5-3 counts as an open reading frame of uncertain function. The CDR3 runs 17 residues. The CDR3 sequence: CARSFEGGPLNSYEQYF. As DNA, the CDR3 is TGTGCCAGAAGCTTCGAGGGAGGGCCGCTTAACTCGTACGAGCAGTACTTC.

The V gene is TRBV7-9, the J gene TRBJ1-2, with a tentative D call TRBD1 (5 bases). V was pared by 5 bases and J by 2 bases, with 21 bases between. The CDR3 sequence is 17 residues long. CDR1 and CDR2 (germline): SEHNR, FQNEAQ (reference sequence). Here the CDR3 reads CASSQYGQTKLNYGYTF. The CDR3 DNA is TGTGCCAGCAGCCAATACGGACAAACAAAACTAAACTATGGCTACACCTTC.

CDR3 protein: CAISGTGGVVYGYTF. The CDR3 DNA follows: TGTGCCATCAGTGGTACAGGGGGCGTCGTCTATGGCTACACCTTC. The V call is TRBV10-3, the J call TRBJ1-2; 9 nucleotides match TRBD1. The CDR3 extends over 15 amino acids. Germline CDR1 is ENHRY and CDR2 is SYGVKD. The trim removed 4 bases at V and 4 bases at J, leaving 7 bases unmatched.

The chain joins TRBV29-1 to TRBJ2-1; possible D gene TRBD2, 5 bases. CDR1 and CDR2 (germline): SQVTM, ANQGSEA. The length of the CDR3 is 15 residues. The germline V and J ends were trimmed by 1 base and 0 bases, with 10 bases remaining between them. The CDR3: CSVEVPTTSYNEQFF. The CDR3 DNA reads TGCAGCGTTGAAGTACCGACTACCTCCTACAATGAGCAGTTCTTC.

The rearrangement joins TRBV12-5 to TRBJ1-6, with 7 bases lining up with TRBD1. This CDR3 region has 13 residues. Germline assignment: CDR1 LGHNT and CDR2 FRNRAP. V dropped 6 bases and J dropped 6; count of bases not matched to a gene: 2. The CDR3: CASGTGVNSPLHF. The CDR3, as DNA: TGTGCTAGTGGAACAGGGGTTAATTCACCCCTCCACTTT.

This chain joins TRBV5-1 and TRBJ1-2; 7 bases are shared with TRBD1. The V gene end was trimmed by 1 base and the J gene end by 10 bases; junction bases not matched to a gene: 16. CDR3 length: 16 residues. Germline CDR1 and CDR2: SGHRS and YFSETQ. The DNA for the CDR3 is TGCGCCAGCAGCTTGATAATAGGGGGCCCGAACACTCACTACACCTTC. Encoded protein: CASSLIIGGPNTHYTF.

The rearrangement joins TRBV7-9 to TRBJ2-7; 9 bases are shared with TRBD1. The length of the CDR3 is 17 residues. V was pared by 5 bases and J by 6 bases, with 17 bases of the junction left unmatched. Germline-derived CDR1 and CDR2 are SEHNR and FQNEAQ (reference sequence). The CDR3 loop is CASSESRDRDTPFEQYF. CDR3 DNA: TGTGCCAGCAGCGAGTCCCGGGACAGGGACACCCCCTTCGAGCAGTACTTC.

As concerns this clone: Other nucleotide sequences in the sample specify the same CDR3. V and J are TRBV5-6 and TRBJ2-7, with D possibly TRBD1 on 6 matching bases. The CDR3 has 14 residues. Trimming cost V 2 bases and J 1 base, with 10 bases left between them. Looked up from germline, CDR1 is SGHDT and CDR2 is YYEEEE. The CDR3 DNA is TGTGCCAGCAGCTTAGGTCAGGGGTCCTACGAGCAGTACTTC. Translation gives CASSLGQGSYEQYF.

V and J are TRBV6-6 and TRBJ2-2; D is possibly TRBD1 (6 bases). The germline gives CDR1 MNHNY, CDR2 SVGAGI (reference sequence). Trimming left V 3 bases short and J 4 bases short, with 15 bases between. The CDR3 spans 16 residues. CDR3 sequence (DNA): TGTGCCAGCAGTTATACAGGGCTTCTTACCACCGGGGAGCTGTTTTTT. Translated, it gives CASSYTGLLTTGELFF.

The V gene is TRBV7-6, the J gene TRBJ2-7; tentative D call: TRBD1 (6 bases). The CDR3 length is 14 residues. The V end was cut by 2 bases, the J end by 1 base, with 9 bases between. Germline V gives CDR1 SGHVS, CDR2 FNYEAQ. CDR3 nucleotides: TGTGCCAGCAGCTTACAGGGGTTTTCCTACGAGCAGTACTTC. Protein: CASSLQGFSYEQYF.

Only one count was recorded for this clone. This chain uses TRBV15 with TRBJ2-2; 10 positions match TRBD2. Germline values: CDR1 LNHNV, CDR2 YYDKDF (reference sequence). The J segment lost 1 base and the V segment lost 5 bases, leaving 4 bases of the junction unmatched. The CDR3 contains 16 residues. CDR3 residues: CATSPTSGLNTGELFF. CDR3 nucleotide sequence: TGTGCCACCAGCCCGACTAGCGGGCTGAACACCGGGGAGCTGTTTTTT. Full variable domain (outside the CDR3, taken from reference TRBV15 and TRBJ2-2): DAMVIQNPRYQVTQFGKPVTLSCSQTLNHNVMYWYQQKSSQAPKLLFHYYDKDFNNEADTPDNFQSRRPNTSFCFLDIRSPGLGDTAMYLCATSPTSGLNTGELFFGEGSRLTVL.

CDR3 region: CASGGASGGYNEQFF. The DNA for the CDR3 is TGTGCCAGCGGGGGGGCTAGCGGGGGTTACAATGAGCAGTTCTTC. The J gene is TRBJ2-1, the V gene TRBV6-5, with 10 bases fitting TRBD2. CDR1 is MNHEY and CDR2 is SVGAGI in the germline V gene. This CDR3 is built from 15 residues. After removal of 8 bases from V and 4 bases from J, the junction contained 8 bases not matched to a gene.

This clone has only a few counts. CDR3 sequence (DNA): TGTGCCAGCAGTGAGGGAGGGGCTACGTACGAGCAGTACTTC. Translated, it gives CASSEGGATYEQYF. The V gene is TRBV25-1, the J gene TRBJ2-7; 7 bases fit TRBD2. The V segment lost 3 bases and the J segment 4 bases; nucleotides outside the gene matches: 6. The CDR3 covers 14 residues. Germline V lookup: CDR1 MGHDK, CDR2 SYGVNS.

The gene calls are TRBV5-5 and TRBJ2-5; TRBD2 agrees at 13 bases. Unmatched junction bases numbered 7, after V lost 1 base and J lost 4 bases. The CDR3 is 17 residues long. CDR1 is SGHKS, CDR2 YYEKEE, per germline (reference sequence). The CDR3 DNA sequence: TGTGCCAGCAGCTTGAGGCAACTAGCGGGAGGGACAGAGACCCAGTACTTC. It translates to CASSLRQLAGGTETQYF.

The gene calls are TRBV10-1 and TRBJ2-1, with D possibly TRBD2 on 6 matching bases. Germline loops: CDR1 WNHNN, CDR2 SYGVQD (reference sequence). V lost 0 bases to trimming and J lost 10 bases, with 13 bases between them. The CDR3 loop spans 14 amino acids. CDR3 DNA sequence: TGCGCCAGCAGTGAGTCCCCTTGGAGCGGGGAGCAGTTCTTC. This gives the protein CASSESPWSGEQFF.

V gene TRBV9 combines with J gene TRBJ2-3, with TRBD2 matching over 12 bases. Germline trimming cut 4 bases from V and 2 bases from J; bases unmatched to any gene: 8. CDR3 size: 17 residues. The germline V gene has CDR1 SGDLS and CDR2 YYNGEE. CDR3 sequence: CASSTRTSGELTDTQYF. The CDR3 coding sequence is TGTGCCAGCAGCACAAGGACTAGCGGGGAACTCACAGATACGCAGTATTTT.

V gene TRBV7-9 combines with J gene TRBJ1-2, with TRBD1 matching 7 bases. The CDR3 runs 17 residues. CDR1 and CDR2 from the germline V gene are SEHNR and FQNEAQ (reference sequence). The V segment lost 1 base and the J segment 8 bases; nucleotides outside the gene matches: 16. The CDR3 here is CASSLDGRDRGRGGYTF. The CDR3 region has the DNA TGTGCCAGCAGCTTAGACGGTCGGGACAGAGGTCGGGGGGGCTACACCTTC.

V is TRBV4-3 and J is TRBJ2-1, with D tentatively TRBD2 (5 bases). The CDR3 is 15 amino acids. Germline V gene data show CDR1 as LGHNA and CDR2 as YSLEER. V shed 3 bases and J shed 0 bases, with 9 bases lying between them. CDR3 nucleotide sequence: TGCGCCAGCAGCCAGGCGGGTAGCTCCTACAATGAGCAGTTCTTC. This gives the protein CASSQAGSSYNEQFF.